The 29 T cell receptor beta chains presented below share a single source sample, sequenced in a study of blood T cell repertoires in COVID-19. The method was immunoSEQ multiplex PCR; TCRdb's version includes in-frame clones alone and lacks a portion of them. The profile shows about 130,000 clones, 75% to 90% of them singletons. Sample: peripheral blood. The receptors shown here come from a human donor in a cohort sampled during active COVID-19.

The rearrangement links TRBV18 to TRBJ1-2; 9 bases fit TRBD1. This CDR3 region has 17 residues. Trimming cost V 4 bases and J 5 bases; bases outside gene matches: 14. Looked up from germline, CDR1 is KGHSH and CDR2 is LQKENI. DNA of the CDR3: TGTGCCAGCTCACAAGAAGTAGGGACAGGGAACTTTTATGGCTACACCTTC. This sequence encodes CASSQEVGTGNFYGYTF.

The rearrangement links TRBV19 to TRBJ1-2; 9 nucleotides match TRBD1. The CDR3 sequence is 14 residues long. Germline CDR1 reads LNHDA; CDR2 reads SQIVND (reference sequence). The ends lost 7 bases at V and 2 bases at J; junction bases unmatched: 5. In DNA, the CDR3 is TGTGCCAGTACGGGACAGGGAGGCAACTATGGCTACACCTTC. Translation gives CASTGQGGNYGYTF.

The V and J genes are TRBV5-1 and TRBJ1-5; D not resolved. This CDR3 has 15 residues. Germline CDR1 SGHRS, CDR2 YFSETQ. Deletions cut 0 bases from V and 0 bases from J, with 7 bases between. CDR3: CASSLDGLSNQPQHF. CDR3 sequence (DNA): TGCGCCAGCAGCTTGGACGGTCTTAGCAATCAGCCCCAGCATTTT.

In nucleotides, the CDR3 is TGCGCCAGCAGCTTGGCTCTTACAGGGGACGGGGGTAAGGAGACCCAGTACTTC. The encoded protein is CASSLALTGDGGKETQYF. The chain employs TRBV5-1 and TRBJ2-5; a weak D match, TRBD1 (7 bases). Trimming removed 0 bases at V and 5 bases at J, with 23 bases between. CDR3 length equals 18 residues. The V gene's germline CDR1 is SGHRS and CDR2 YFSETQ.

This clone was picked up a small number of times. V usage is TRBV30 and J usage is TRBJ1-6, with TRBD1 matching 7 bases. Germline lookup yields CDR1 GTSNPN and CDR2 SVGIG (reference sequence). CDR3 length: 14 amino acids. The J segment lost 6 bases and the V segment lost 2 bases, leaving 4 bases of the junction unmatched. CDR3 region: CAWSPGQPNSPLHF. CDR3 DNA sequence: TGTGCCTGGAGTCCGGGACAGCCTAATTCACCCCTCCACTTT.

This chain uses TRBV6-6 with TRBJ1-5; maybe TRBD1 (6 bases). Trimming stripped 7 bases from V and 5 bases from J, with 15 bases between. The CDR3 consists of 14 residues. The V gene's germline CDR1 is MNHNY and CDR2 SVGAGI (reference sequence). CDR3 DNA sequence: TGTGCCAGCACCAAACAGGGCAGGGATCAGCCCCAGCATTTT. Translation gives CASTKQGRDQPQHF.

This chain links TRBV5-4 with TRBJ2-7, with 11 nucleotides matching TRBD2. This CDR3 region has 15 residues. V lost 4 bases, J lost 2 bases, and 5 bases stayed unmatched. From germline, CDR1 is SGHNT and CDR2 YYREEE (reference sequence). The CDR3 DNA follows: TGTGCCAGCAGCCTAGCGGGGGGAACCACCTACGAGCAGTACTTC. Amino acid sequence: CASSLAGGTTYEQYF.

The chain combines TRBV7-2 with TRBJ1-2, with TRBD1 as a possible D gene (6 bases). The V gene lost 0 bases and the J gene lost 7 bases, with 12 bases spanning the gap. Germline CDR1 and CDR2: SGHTA and FQGNSA. The CDR3 spans 14 residues. CDR3 DNA sequence: TGTGCCAGCAGCTTAGCCAGGGGAGGGAGTGGCTACACCTTC. It codes for CASSLARGGSGYTF.

The chain employs TRBV12-3 or TRBV12-4 and TRBJ1-2; D not resolved. This CDR3 has 13 amino acids. Trimming left V 6 bases short and J 0 bases short, with 8 bases between. The CDR3 region is CASRASANYGYTF. The CDR3 DNA follows: TGTGCCAGCAGGGCCAGCGCTAACTATGGCTACACCTTC.

This clone came up once. The chain employs TRBV29-1 and TRBJ2-5; 11 positions match TRBD2. J lost 4 bases, V lost 7 bases, and 11 bases had no gene match. CDR1 SQVTM and CDR2 ANQGSEA come from the germline V gene. This CDR3 contains 15 residues. CDR3 region: CSAKTSGDLIETQYF. CDR3 in DNA: TGCAGCGCTAAGACTAGCGGGGACCTGATAGAGACCCAGTACTTC.

The chain couples TRBV6-5 to TRBJ2-3, with unresolved D. CDR3 size: 14 residues. The germline V and J ends were trimmed by 6 bases and 0 bases, with 10 bases remaining between them. The germline V gene encodes CDR1 MNHEY and CDR2 SVGAGI. The CDR3 protein is CASSHESSTDTQYF. The DNA for the CDR3 is TGTGCCAGCAGCCACGAGAGTAGCACAGATACGCAGTATTTT.

This sequence joins TRBV7-2 and TRBJ2-3; TRBD2 agrees at 13 bases. The germline gives CDR1 SGHTA, CDR2 FQGNSA. This CDR3 region has 16 residues. V lost 5 bases and J lost 6; bases outside the gene matches: 8. CDR3 nucleotide sequence: TGTGCCAGCAGCCCCCGGACTAGCGGGGGAGGGGATACGCAGTATTTT. Encoded protein: CASSPRTSGGGDTQYF.

The V call is TRBV5-1, the J call TRBJ1-6, with a possible D match to TRBD1 (6 bases). In germline, CDR1 is SGHRS, CDR2 YFSETQ. The ends were cut back, 5 bases at V and 5 bases at J, with 11 bases in the middle. The length of the CDR3 is 14 residues. The CDR3 nucleotides are TGCGCCAGCAGAACAGGACAGAATAATTCACCCCTCCACTTT. As protein: CASRTGQNNSPLHF.

The chain combines TRBV9 with TRBJ2-3, with D unresolved. V lost 0 bases and J lost 0, with 8 bases in between. The CDR3 covers 15 residues. Germline CDR1 is SGDLS and CDR2 is YYNGEE. The CDR3 bases are TGTGCCAGCAGCGTAGGGTTGACTAGCACAGATACGCAGTATTTT. It is translated as CASSVGLTSTDTQYF.

The CDR3 bases are TGTGCCTGGAGTTCCATAGCGGGAAAAGAGACCCAGTACTTC. Residues: CAWSSIAGKETQYF. The chain employs TRBV30 and TRBJ2-5; 8 nucleotides agree with TRBD2. The CDR3 extends over 14 amino acids. The ends lost 2 bases at V and 3 bases at J; junction bases unmatched: 5. The germline V gene has CDR1 GTSNPN and CDR2 SVGIG (reference sequence).

The V call is TRBV19, the J call TRBJ1-2; weak D call: TRBD1 (5 bases). Germline V gene sequence: CDR1 LNHDA, CDR2 SQIVND (reference sequence). This CDR3 is 11 amino acids long. V lost 7 bases and J lost 6, with 9 bases in between. The CDR3 DNA sequence: TGTGCCAGTAAATCCAGGGATGGCTACACCTTC. Its translation: CASKSRDGYTF.

This clone showed up just once. The chain is built from TRBV6-2 or TRBV6-3 and TRBJ2-1; 8 nucleotides agree with TRBD2. The CDR3 runs to 14 residues. Germline-derived CDR1 and CDR2 are MNHEY and SVGEGT. V was clipped by 2 bases and J by 6 bases; unmatched bases: 3. CDR3 amino acids: CASSYGTRINEQFF. CDR3 bases: TGTGCCAGCAGTTACGGGACTAGGATCAATGAGCAGTTCTTC.

In its sample, this clone was seen once. The chain links TRBV30 to TRBJ2-6, with a possible D match to TRBD2 (6 bases). Looked up from germline, CDR1 is GTSNPN and CDR2 is SVGIG (reference sequence). The CDR3 extends over 18 amino acids. Trimming pared 3 bases from V and 5 bases from J, leaving 23 bases between. CDR3: CAWRRGGGRESWANVLTF. CDR3 nucleotides: TGTGCCTGGAGGCGGGGCGGCGGCAGGGAGTCTTGGGCCAACGTCCTGACTTTC.

The chain combines TRBV10-1 with TRBJ1-3; TRBD1 might be the D (5 bases). In germline, CDR1 is WNHNN, CDR2 SYGVQD (reference sequence). Trimming stripped 6 bases from V and 4 bases from J, with 10 bases between. The CDR3 has 13 residues. CDR3 in DNA: TGCGCCAGCAGAGACAGAGCAGGAAACACCATATATTTT. Translated, it gives CASRDRAGNTIYF.

The V call is TRBV19, the J call TRBJ1-1; 7 bases align to TRBD1. Losses at the gene ends were 1 base for V and 2 bases for J; bases not matched to a gene: 7. The CDR3 sequence is 16 residues long. Germline V gene lookup returns CDR1 LNHDA and CDR2 SQIVND (reference sequence). The CDR3 reads CASSIAGPGGNTEAFF. The CDR3 region has the DNA TGTGCCAGTAGTATAGCTGGTCCAGGGGGAAACACTGAAGCTTTCTTT.

The rearrangement joins TRBV5-4 to TRBJ2-3; 9 nucleotides agree with TRBD1. The CDR3 totals 16 residues. V dropped 0 bases and J dropped 3; count of bases not matched to a gene: 5. CDR1 and CDR2 (germline): SGHNT, YYREEE (reference sequence). The CDR3 reads CASSLDRGRRTDTQYF. The CDR3 nucleotides are TGTGCCAGCAGCTTGGACAGGGGGCGGAGGACAGATACGCAGTATTTT.

This chain links TRBV18 with TRBJ1-4, with D perhaps matching TRBD1 (5 bases). The CDR3 extends over 18 amino acids. Germline CDR1 reads KGHSH; CDR2 reads LQKENI. Trimming removed 0 bases at V and 3 bases at J, with 17 bases between. DNA of the CDR3: TGTGCCAGCTCACCACCGTTAGTCCAGGGCCAGTCTAATGAAAAACTGTTTTTT. As protein: CASSPPLVQGQSNEKLFF.

The chain couples TRBV11-3 to TRBJ2-2, with 10 bases lining up with TRBD2. This CDR3 is 18 amino acids long. Germline CDR1 and CDR2: SGHNT and YENEEA. The trim removed 5 bases at V and 5 bases at J, leaving 14 bases unmatched. CDR3 protein: CASSGKVASGSRTGELFF. The DNA of the CDR3 is TGTGCCAGCAGCGGGAAAGTTGCTAGCGGGAGCCGTACCGGGGAGCTGTTTTTT.

The count of this clone is one. The junction does not match germline at one end; this may be a read error. The chain links TRBV28 to TRBJ1-1; 11 nucleotides align to TRBD1. This CDR3 is built from 12 residues. CDR1 is MDHEN, CDR2 SYDVKM, per germline. The CDR3 loop reads CASRQDRGRIRF. The CDR3 DNA sequence: TGTGCCAGCAGGCAGGACAGGGGGCGAATTCGCTTT.

V usage is TRBV5-8 and J usage is TRBJ2-3, with D tentatively TRBD2 (6 bases). The CDR3 has 17 amino acids. V lost 0 bases, J lost 6 bases, and 20 bases lay in between. The germline gives CDR1 SGHTS, CDR2 YDEGEE. CDR3 nucleotides: TGTGCCAGCAGCTTGGGATTGCGGGGAGGTTCTGCGGATACGCAGTATTTT. This sequence encodes CASSLGLRGGSADTQYF.

The chain uses TRBV12-3 or TRBV12-4 and TRBJ1-1; TRBD1 is a possible D gene (5 bases). The ends were cut back, 2 bases at V and 4 bases at J, with 8 bases in the middle. The CDR3 runs to 13 residues. The CDR3 is CASSLIQGTEAFF. The CDR3 nucleotides read TGTGCCAGCAGTTTAATTCAGGGCACTGAAGCTTTCTTT.

Turning to this clone: The same CDR3 can be traced to other DNA sequences in this sample. V gene TRBV7-3 combines with J gene TRBJ2-5, with D tentatively TRBD2 (7 bases). V was cut by 5 bases and J by 1 base, with 14 bases left in between. The CDR3 sequence is 15 residues long. Per germline, CDR1 SGHTA and CDR2 FQGTGA. This CDR3 reads CASSAGGGGQETQYF. CDR3 bases: TGTGCCAGCAGCGCTGGGGGAGGGGGCCAAGAGACCCAGTACTTC.

This clone was observed a single time. In DNA, the CDR3 is TGTGCCTGGAGCCCCAATTCTCGGGCCACAGGGGCTTTCTTT. This gives the protein CAWSPNSRATGAFF. V is TRBV30 and J is TRBJ1-1, with D tentatively TRBD1 (6 bases). CDR3 length: 14 residues. Trimming left V 3 bases short and J 11 bases short, with 22 bases between. Germline CDR1 is GTSNPN and CDR2 is SVGIG (reference sequence).

The chain recombines TRBV6-5 with TRBJ1-1; D gene ambiguous. Germline CDR1 reads MNHEY; CDR2 reads SVGAGI. Between the trimmed V and J ends, which lost 2 bases and 1 base, there was a span of 14 bases. The CDR3 has 16 amino acids. CDR3 loop: CASSYHSSAWNTEAFF. The CDR3 DNA reads as TGTGCCAGCAGTTACCATTCGAGCGCTTGGAACACTGAAGCTTTCTTT.